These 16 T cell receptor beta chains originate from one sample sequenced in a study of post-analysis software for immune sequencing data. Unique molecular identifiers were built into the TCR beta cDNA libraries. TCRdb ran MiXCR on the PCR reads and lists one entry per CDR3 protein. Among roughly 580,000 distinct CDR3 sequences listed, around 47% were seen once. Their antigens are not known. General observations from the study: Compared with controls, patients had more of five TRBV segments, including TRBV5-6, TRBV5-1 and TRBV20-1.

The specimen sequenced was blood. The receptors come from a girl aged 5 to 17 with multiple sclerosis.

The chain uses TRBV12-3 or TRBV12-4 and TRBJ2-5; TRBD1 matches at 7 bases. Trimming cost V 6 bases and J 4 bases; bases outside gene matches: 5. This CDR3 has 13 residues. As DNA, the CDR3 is TGTGCCAGCAGCCTGGACAGGCCAGAGACCCAGTACTTC. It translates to CASSLDRPETQYF.

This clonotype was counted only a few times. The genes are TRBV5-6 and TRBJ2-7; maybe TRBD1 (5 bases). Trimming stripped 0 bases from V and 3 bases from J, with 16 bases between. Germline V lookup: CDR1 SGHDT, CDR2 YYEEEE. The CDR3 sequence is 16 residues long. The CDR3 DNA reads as TGTGCCAGCAGCTTGGGGGCCAGGGAAATTAACTACGAGCAGTACTTC. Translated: CASSLGAREINYEQYF. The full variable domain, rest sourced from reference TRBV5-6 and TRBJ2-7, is DAGVTQSPTHLIKTRGQQVTLRCSPKSGHDTVSWYQQALGQGPQFIFQYYEEEERQRGNFPDRFSGHQFPNYSSELNVNALLLGDSALYLCASSLGAREINYEQYFGPGTRLTVT.

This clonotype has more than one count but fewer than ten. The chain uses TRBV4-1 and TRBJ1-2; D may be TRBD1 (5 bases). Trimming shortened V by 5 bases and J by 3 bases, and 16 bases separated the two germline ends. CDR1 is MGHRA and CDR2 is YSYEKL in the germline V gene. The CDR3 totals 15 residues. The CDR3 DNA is TGCGCCAGCAGCGGGGGAGGGCCCCTTTACTATGGCTACACCTTC. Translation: CASSGGGPLYYGYTF.

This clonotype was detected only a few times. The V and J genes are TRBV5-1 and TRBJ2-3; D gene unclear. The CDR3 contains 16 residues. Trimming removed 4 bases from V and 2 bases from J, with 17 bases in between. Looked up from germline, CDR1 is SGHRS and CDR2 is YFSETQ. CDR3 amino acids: CASSPGLSPITDTQYF. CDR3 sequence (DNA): TGCGCCAGCAGCCCCGGCCTCTCTCCGATCACAGATACGCAGTATTTT.

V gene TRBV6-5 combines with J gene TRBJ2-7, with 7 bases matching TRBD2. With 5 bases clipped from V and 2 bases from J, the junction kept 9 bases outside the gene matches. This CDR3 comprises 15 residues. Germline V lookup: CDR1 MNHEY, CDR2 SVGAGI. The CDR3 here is CASSPVLASAYEQYF. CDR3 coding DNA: TGTGCCAGCAGTCCAGTACTAGCGTCAGCCTACGAGCAGTACTTC.

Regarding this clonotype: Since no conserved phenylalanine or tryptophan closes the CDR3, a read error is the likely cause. CDR3 region: CASSFYGGGPLDEQFL. CDR3 nucleotides: TGTGCCAGCAGCTTTTACGGGGGAGGGCCCCTCGATGAGCAGTTCCTC. This chain uses TRBV13 with TRBJ2-1, with 7 bases aligning to TRBD2. The length of the CDR3 is 16 residues. Per the germline V gene, CDR1 is PRHDT and CDR2 is FYEKMQ (reference sequence). The trim removed 3 bases at V and 8 bases at J, leaving 13 bases unmatched.

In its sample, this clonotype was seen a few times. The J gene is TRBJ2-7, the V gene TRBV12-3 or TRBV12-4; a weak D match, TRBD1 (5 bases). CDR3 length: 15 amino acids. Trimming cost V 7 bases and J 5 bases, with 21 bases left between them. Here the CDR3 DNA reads TGTGCCAGCACCCTCGGTGGGGCTTTCAGTAACGAGCAGTACTTC. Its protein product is CASTLGGAFSNEQYF.

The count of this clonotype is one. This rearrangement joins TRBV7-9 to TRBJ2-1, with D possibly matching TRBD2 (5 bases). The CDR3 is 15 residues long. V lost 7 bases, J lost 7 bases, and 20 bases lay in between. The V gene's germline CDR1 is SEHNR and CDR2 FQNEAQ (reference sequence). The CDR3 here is CASNGGWAEWNEQFF. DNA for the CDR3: TGTGCCAGCAACGGCGGGTGGGCTGAGTGGAATGAGCAGTTCTTC.

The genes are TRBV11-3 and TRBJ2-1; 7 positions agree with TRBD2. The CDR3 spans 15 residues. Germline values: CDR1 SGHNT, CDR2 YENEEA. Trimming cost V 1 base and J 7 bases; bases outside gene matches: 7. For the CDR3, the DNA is TGTGCCAGCAGCTTAGTGGCGGGAGTGGTTAATGAGCAGTTCTTC. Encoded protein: CASSLVAGVVNEQFF.

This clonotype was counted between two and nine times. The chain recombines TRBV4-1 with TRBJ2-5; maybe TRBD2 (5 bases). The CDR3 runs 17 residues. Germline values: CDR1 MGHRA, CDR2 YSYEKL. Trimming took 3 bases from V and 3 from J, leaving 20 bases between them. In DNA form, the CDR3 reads TGCGCCAGCAGCCAGGAGTTGGGCCTCGCCGGGAAAGAGACCCAGTACTTC. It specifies CASSQELGLAGKETQYF.

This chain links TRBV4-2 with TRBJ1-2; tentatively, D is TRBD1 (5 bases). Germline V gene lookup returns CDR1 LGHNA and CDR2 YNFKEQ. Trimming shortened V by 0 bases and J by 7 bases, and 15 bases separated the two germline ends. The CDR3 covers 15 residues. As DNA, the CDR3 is TGTGCCAGCAGCCAAGATCTCGAGGTGGGGGGTGGCTACACCTTC. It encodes CASSQDLEVGGGYTF.

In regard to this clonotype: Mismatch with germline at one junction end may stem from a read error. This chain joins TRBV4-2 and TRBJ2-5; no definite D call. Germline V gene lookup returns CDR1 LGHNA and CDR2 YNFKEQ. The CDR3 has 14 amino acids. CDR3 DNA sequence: TGTGCCAGCAGCCAAGAGGTTGGCCAAGAGACCCGGTACTTC. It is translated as CASSQEVGQETRYF.

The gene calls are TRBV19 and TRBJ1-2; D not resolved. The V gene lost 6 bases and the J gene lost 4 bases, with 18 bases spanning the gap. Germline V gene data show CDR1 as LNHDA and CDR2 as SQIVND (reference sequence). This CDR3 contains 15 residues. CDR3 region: CASRHINDNSYGYTF. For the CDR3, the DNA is TGTGCCAGTAGGCATATCAACGACAACTCCTATGGCTACACCTTC.

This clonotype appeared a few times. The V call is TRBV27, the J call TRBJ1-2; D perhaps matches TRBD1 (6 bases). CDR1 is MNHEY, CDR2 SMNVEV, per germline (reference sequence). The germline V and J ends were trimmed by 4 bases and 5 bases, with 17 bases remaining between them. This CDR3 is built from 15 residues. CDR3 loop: CASSSYREGYYGYTF. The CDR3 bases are TGTGCCAGCAGTTCGTACAGGGAGGGGTATTATGGCTACACCTTC.

Written as DNA, the CDR3 is TGTGCCAGCAGCCAAGTAGCGGGAGTGATTGAGACCCAGTACTTC. Protein sequence: CASSQVAGVIETQYF. The gene calls are TRBV3-1 and TRBJ2-5, with 9 bases aligning to TRBD2. J gave up 5 bases and V 1 base, and 5 bases lay outside the gene matches. The CDR3 is made up of 15 amino acids. Germline V gene data show CDR1 as LGHDT and CDR2 as YNNKEL (reference sequence).

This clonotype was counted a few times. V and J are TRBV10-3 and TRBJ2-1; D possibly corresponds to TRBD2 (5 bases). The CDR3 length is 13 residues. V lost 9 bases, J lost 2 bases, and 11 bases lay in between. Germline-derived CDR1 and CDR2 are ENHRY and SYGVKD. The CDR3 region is CAIESGTYNEQFF. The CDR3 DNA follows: TGTGCCATTGAGTCGGGGACCTACAATGAGCAGTTCTTC.